This T cell receptor beta chain was retrieved from a study of T cells in Graves' hyperthyroidism and ophthalmopathy. Germline CDR1 DFQATT, CDR2 SNEGSKA (reference sequence). This CDR3 comprises 15 residues. The V end was cut by 3 bases, the J end by 2 bases, with 16 bases between. RNA transcripts were the template for amplifying TCR beta CDR3 regions. The study used the HTBI primer set for a first-round RT-PCR of the TCR CDR3. Each CDR3 protein is one row after TCRdb ran MiXCR on the multiplex PCR reads. The table shows 450,000 to 700,000 distinct CDR3 sequences, with 35% to 55% occurring only once. At least ten counts were recorded for this clonotype.

The rearrangement joins TRBV20-1 to TRBJ2-5, with D possibly being TRBD2 (5 bases). This sequence originates from a woman in her late teens or twenties with Graves' hyperthyroidism. The specimen sequenced was peripheral blood or thyroid tissue (not recorded which). The CDR3 DNA follows: TGCAGTGCTAGGGGCACTGGACTGGTTCAAGAGACCCAGTACTTC. Its translation is CSARGTGLVQETQYF.